These 21 T cell receptor beta chains share one sample of origin, sequenced in a study of shared clonotypes between healthy human individuals. Some clones are missing from TCRdb's copy, which holds only in-frame ones; the method was immunoSEQ multiplex PCR. The profile shows about 2.3 million clones, just over 90% of them singletons. Sequencing input: naive CD4+ T cells from PBMCs. As for subset: CD45RA+ positively selected. The receptors shown here come from a man younger than 35 in good health. Some clones in this sample may be carry-over from other donors' samples.

The V call is TRBV5-1, the J call TRBJ1-3; perhaps TRBD1 as D (6 bases). The germline gives CDR1 SGHRS, CDR2 YFSETQ. Between the trimmed V and J ends, which lost 1 base and 2 bases, there was a span of 10 bases. This CDR3 has 15 amino acids. In DNA, the CDR3 is TGCGCCAGCAGCTTGATTGGGACACCTGGAAACACCATATATTTT. Its translation is CASSLIGTPGNTIYF. Drawing the rest from reference TRBV5-1 and TRBJ1-3, the complete variable domain is KAGVTQTPRYLIKTRGQQVTLSCSPISGHRSVSWYQQTPGQGLQFLFEYFSETQRNKGNFPGRFSGRQFSNSRSEMNVSTLELGDSALYLCASSLIGTPGNTIYFGEGSWLTVV.

The V gene is TRBV2, the J gene TRBJ1-1; possible D gene TRBD1, 6 bases. The germline V and J ends were trimmed by 2 bases and 5 bases, with 12 bases remaining between them. The CDR3 has 14 residues. Germline-derived CDR1 and CDR2 are SNHLY and FYNNEI. The chain's CDR3 is CASSESGARTEAFF. The DNA of the CDR3 is TGTGCCAGCAGTGAATCGGGGGCTCGGACTGAAGCTTTCTTT. The variable domain in full, with the rest retrieved from reference TRBV2 and TRBJ1-1, is EPEVTQTPSHQVTQMGQEVILRCVPISNHLYFYWYRQILGQKVEFLVSFYNNEISEKSEIFDDQFSVERPDGSNFTLKIRSTKLEDSAMYFCASSESGARTEAFFGQGTRLTVV.

The V and J genes are TRBV30 and TRBJ2-7; 9 bases match TRBD2. V shed 2 bases and J 7 bases; nucleotides not matched to a gene: 9. Germline V gene data show CDR1 as GTSNPN and CDR2 as SVGIG (reference sequence). The CDR3 spans 14 residues. CDR3 protein: CAWSKGLAGAEQYF. CDR3 DNA sequence: TGTGCCTGGAGTAAGGGACTAGCTGGTGCGGAGCAGTACTTC.

The chain couples TRBV11-2 to TRBJ2-2; either TRBD1 or TRBD2 may supply D (5 bases each). Trimming cost V 2 bases and J 5 bases, with 15 bases left between them. The germline V gene encodes CDR1 SGHAT and CDR2 FQNNGV. The CDR3 is 16 amino acids. The CDR3 sequence is CASSLLGRDGTGELFF. In nucleotides, the CDR3 is TGTGCCAGCAGCTTATTAGGCCGGGACGGTACCGGGGAGCTGTTTTTT.

The V and J genes are TRBV7-9 and TRBJ1-1; D may be TRBD1 (5 bases). With 8 bases removed from V and 0 bases from J, the gap between germline ends came to 22 bases. Looked up from germline, CDR1 is SEHNR and CDR2 is FQNEAQ (reference sequence). CDR3 size: 17 residues. Here the CDR3 DNA reads TGTGCCAGCTCCCCCGGAGGCCGACAGATCATGAACACTGAAGCTTTCTTT. Translated: CASSPGGRQIMNTEAFF. The variable domain in full, with the rest retrieved from reference TRBV7-9 and TRBJ1-1, is DTGVSQNPRHKITKRGQNVTFRCDPISEHNRLYWYRQTLGQGPEFLTYFQNEAQLEKSRLLSDRFSAERPKGSFSTLEIQRTEQGDSAMYLCASSPGGRQIMNTEAFFGQGTRLTVV.

V and J are TRBV7-2 and TRBJ2-5; the D gene could be TRBD1 or TRBD2 (5 bases each). Germline-derived CDR1 and CDR2 are SGHTA and FQGNSA. The V and J ends lost 1 base and 3 bases respectively, with 18 bases between them. This CDR3 region has 17 residues. The CDR3 DNA follows: TGTGCCAGCAGCTTAGTAGTGTCCAGGGTCGGGGAAGAGACCCAGTACTTC. This translates into CASSLVVSRVGEETQYF.

J is TRBJ1-2 and V is TRBV9; unclear D gene. This CDR3 is built from 15 residues. Trimming pared 2 bases from V and 6 bases from J, leaving 17 bases between. Germline V lookup: CDR1 SGDLS, CDR2 YYNGEE. This chain's CDR3 is CASSVNPLRPHGYTF. DNA for the CDR3: TGTGCCAGCAGCGTCAACCCACTCCGGCCCCATGGCTACACCTTC.

The chain is built from TRBV4-1 and TRBJ2-1; 15 positions match TRBD2. The germline CDR1 and CDR2 sequences are MGHRA and YSYEKL. This CDR3 contains 17 residues. Unmatched junction bases numbered 3, after V lost 5 bases and J lost 1 base. The CDR3 DNA reads TGCGCCAGCAGCGGCGGACTAGCGGGAGGGTCCTACAATGAGCAGTTCTTC. It codes for CASSGGLAGGSYNEQFF.

V gene TRBV7-2 combines with J gene TRBJ2-7; TRBD1 agrees at 7 bases. This CDR3 spans 14 amino acids. Trimming cost V 3 bases and J 2 bases; bases outside gene matches: 4. Germline CDR1 reads SGHTA; CDR2 reads FQGNSA. For the CDR3, the DNA is TGTGCCAGCAGCTTGACTGACAGGGCCTACGAGCAGTACTTC. Residues: CASSLTDRAYEQYF.

V is TRBV11-2 and J is TRBJ2-1; TRBD2 agrees at 13 bases. Looked up from germline, CDR1 is SGHAT and CDR2 is FQNNGV. Germline trimming cut 10 bases from V and 7 bases from J; bases unmatched to any gene: 7. The CDR3 length is 14 residues. The CDR3: CATGGTSGTNEQFF. DNA for the CDR3: TGTGCCACCGGAGGGACTAGCGGGACTAATGAGCAGTTCTTC.

The chain combines TRBV2 with TRBJ2-3; D is perhaps TRBD2 (5 bases). The V gene's germline CDR1 is SNHLY and CDR2 FYNNEI. Trimming took off 3 bases at V and 0 bases at J, with 19 bases between the two ends. This CDR3 has 18 residues. The CDR3 nucleotides read TGTGCCAGCAGTGACTTAGTCTTAGCGAAACCTAGCACAGATACGCAGTATTTT. Its protein is CASSDLVLAKPSTDTQYF.

J is TRBJ2-1 and V is TRBV6-1; 14 bases align to TRBD2. V lost 5 bases, J lost 5 bases, and 2 bases stayed unmatched. The CDR3 extends over 15 amino acids. Germline values: CDR1 MNHNS, CDR2 SASEGT. The CDR3 loop is CASSPGLAGDNEQFF. CDR3 DNA sequence: TGTGCCAGCAGTCCGGGACTAGCGGGAGACAATGAGCAGTTCTTC.

The rearrangement uses TRBV27 and TRBJ2-1, with D possibly matching TRBD2 (5 bases). The CDR3 contains 14 residues. Germline-derived CDR1 and CDR2 are MNHEY and SMNVEV (reference sequence). Trimming removed 3 bases from V and 6 bases from J, with 12 bases in between. The CDR3 is CASSFLDWGNEQFF. The CDR3 DNA follows: TGTGCCAGCAGTTTCTTGGACTGGGGCAATGAGCAGTTCTTC.

This rearrangement joins TRBV5-6 to TRBJ2-7, with 8 nucleotides matching TRBD2. V lost 4 bases, J lost 4 bases, and 4 bases stayed unmatched. Germline-derived CDR1 and CDR2 are SGHDT and YYEEEE. There are 13 residues in the CDR3. CDR3 amino acids: CASSLGRVYEQYF. The CDR3 DNA follows: TGTGCCAGCAGCCTCGGGAGGGTTTACGAGCAGTACTTC.

The sample holds one count of this clone. The chain joins TRBV28 to TRBJ2-7; tentatively, D is TRBD1 (5 bases). This CDR3 has 15 amino acids. Germline V lookup: CDR1 MDHEN, CDR2 SYDVKM. Trimming took 5 bases from V and 0 from J, leaving 14 bases between them. This CDR3 reads CASSVLKGHSYEQYF. CDR3 sequence (DNA): TGTGCCAGCAGTGTTCTGAAGGGGCACTCCTACGAGCAGTACTTC.

The J gene is TRBJ2-7, the V gene TRBV27; D is unclear. The CDR3 is made up of 16 amino acids. Deletions cut 8 bases from V and 0 bases from J, with 20 bases between. CDR1 is MNHEY, CDR2 SMNVEV, per germline (reference sequence). As DNA, the CDR3 is TGTGCCAGCCTCCGGGTGACGGGCAGGACCTCCTACGAGCAGTACTTC. It yields the protein CASLRVTGRTSYEQYF.

This chain uses TRBV4-3 with TRBJ2-3, with 15 bases matching TRBD2. V gave up 0 bases and J gave up 6 bases; unmatched junction bases: 10. Germline V lookup: CDR1 LGHNA, CDR2 YSLEER. The CDR3 totals 19 residues. In DNA, the CDR3 is TGCGCCAGCAGCCAAGAGTTCGACGGACTAGCGGGAGGGCTGGATACGCAGTATTTT. Its translation: CASSQEFDGLAGGLDTQYF.

The V call is TRBV29-1, the J call TRBJ1-1; TRBD1 agrees at 7 bases. V dropped 6 bases and J dropped 1; count of bases not matched to a gene: 14. The length of the CDR3 is 16 residues. Germline V CDR1 and CDR2: SQVTM, ANQGSEA. In DNA, the CDR3 is TGCAGCGTCTTTGCTTCCACAGGGGTAGGGAACACTGAAGCTTTCTTT. Its protein is CSVFASTGVGNTEAFF.

The chain carries TRBV28 and TRBJ2-3, with TRBD2 matching 7 bases. The CDR3 loop spans 15 amino acids. V gave up 2 bases and J gave up 6 bases; unmatched junction bases: 8. The V gene's germline CDR1 is MDHEN and CDR2 SYDVKM. The CDR3 loop is CASSLRGRAEDTQYF. CDR3 DNA sequence: TGTGCCAGCAGTTTACGGGGGAGGGCGGAGGATACGCAGTATTTT.

This sequence joins TRBV27 and TRBJ1-1, with TRBD1 identical over 9 bases. The germline gives CDR1 MNHEY, CDR2 SMNVEV (reference sequence). Unmatched junction bases numbered 6, after V lost 5 bases and J lost 5 bases. There are 14 residues in the CDR3. As DNA, the CDR3 is TGTGCCAGCAGTCGGGACAGGGAGGGGACTGAAGCTTTCTTT. Translated: CASSRDREGTEAFF.

The chain is built from TRBV6-1 and TRBJ1-5; a weak D match, TRBD1 (5 bases). This CDR3 is built from 16 residues. Germline values: CDR1 MNHNS, CDR2 SASEGT. The V gene lost 4 bases and the J gene lost 0 bases, with 13 bases spanning the gap. The CDR3 DNA follows: TGTGCCAGCAGTGTCCCTCAGGGATATAGCAATCAGCCCCAGCATTTT. Its translation: CASSVPQGYSNQPQHF.